This T cell receptor beta chain was sequenced in a study of blood T cell repertoires in COVID-19. The wider study: PBMCs, B-cell-depleted T cells, or T cells provided the cDNA or gDNA that made up the material.

The germline CDR1 and CDR2 sequences are MGHRA and YSYEKL. Trimming left V 2 bases short and J 0 bases short, with 8 bases between. This CDR3 has 15 residues. As originally analysed: Counts of nucleated cells, estimated from reference gene primer amplification, were obtained. Repertoires were generated with immunoSEQ multiplex PCR, while TCRdb's copy carries only in-frame clones and drops some. That table supplies the V and J calls and clone size; D and trimming were determined from the DNA. This sample yields 43,000 or so clones, of which approximately 80% are seen a single time; less than 25% belongs to the top ten.

The chain joins TRBV4-1 to TRBJ1-3; maybe TRBD1 (5 bases). The TCR sequence derives from a woman aged 60-70 years with acute or convalescent COVID-19. Sample: peripheral blood. CDR3 sequence reads: CASSQTQVSGNTIYF. The CDR3 coding sequence is TGCGCCAGCAGCCAAACACAGGTCTCTGGAAACACCATATATTTT.